A selection of T cell receptor beta chains follows, all from one sample in a study of blood T cell repertoires in COVID-19. Sequenced by immunoSEQ multiplex PCR; TCRdb stores in-frame clones only, minus some. In the table there are 20,000 to 25,000 clones, approximately 88% of which are singletons. The sequenced sample consisted of peripheral blood. These receptors all come from a human donor with active COVID-19. The donor label of this sample is uncertain. CDR3s leave out the opening cysteine and the closing phenylalanine or tryptophan. Each record gives: V gene, clone size, CDR3 protein. The size entry is marked missing in some rows and otherwise reads once, few, many or a size class.

v_call: TRBV24-1
clone_size: NA
cdr3_aa: ATSDSRALGGYT

v_call: TRBV18
clone_size: NA
cdr3_aa: ASSPDRDQPQH

v_call: TRBV6-5
clone_size: once
cdr3_aa: ASSYSAVIGTDTQY

v_call: TRBV24-1
clone_size: few
cdr3_aa: ATSEAEQETQY

v_call: TRBV7-8
clone_size: NA
cdr3_aa: ASSLVLAGVMSSYNEQF

v_call: TRBV7-8
clone_size: NA
cdr3_aa: ASSPLAGGPGRELF

v_call: TRBV28
clone_size: NA
cdr3_aa: AVSGLHHNEQF

v_call: TRBV2
clone_size: once
cdr3_aa: ASRQGRIGYT

v_call: TRBV21-1
clone_size: NA
cdr3_aa: ASSPPCRGPLGYEQY

v_call: TRBV5-1
clone_size: NA
cdr3_aa: ASSEPTGDQETQY

v_call: TRBV7-6
clone_size: NA
cdr3_aa: ASSSPRLAAYQETQY

v_call: TRBV7-9
clone_size: NA
cdr3_aa: ASPPGANVLT

v_call: TRBV29-1
clone_size: NA
cdr3_aa: SVEARGYEQY

v_call: TRBV3-1/TRBV3-2
clone_size: NA
cdr3_aa: ASTINGRLAYGVNTEAF

v_call: TRBV2
clone_size: NA
cdr3_aa: ASQSWADNEQF

v_call: TRBV12-3/TRBV12-4
clone_size: few
cdr3_aa: ASSLYRGEKLF

v_call: TRBV7-2
clone_size: NA
cdr3_aa: ASSAATPRSYGYT

v_call: TRBV7-9
clone_size: NA
cdr3_aa: ASSPQVYRANVLT

v_call: TRBV7-2
clone_size: once
cdr3_aa: ASSLSTGDNSPLH

v_call: TRBV27
clone_size: few
cdr3_aa: ASSRFNVGGETQY

v_call: TRBV29-1
clone_size: NA
cdr3_aa: SAVTSGPYEQY

v_call: TRBV7-9
clone_size: NA
cdr3_aa: ASCPSLTYNEQF

v_call: TRBV5-1
clone_size: NA
cdr3_aa: ASTREFGTDTQY

v_call: TRBV28
clone_size: NA
cdr3_aa: ASSFRQLPGDTQY